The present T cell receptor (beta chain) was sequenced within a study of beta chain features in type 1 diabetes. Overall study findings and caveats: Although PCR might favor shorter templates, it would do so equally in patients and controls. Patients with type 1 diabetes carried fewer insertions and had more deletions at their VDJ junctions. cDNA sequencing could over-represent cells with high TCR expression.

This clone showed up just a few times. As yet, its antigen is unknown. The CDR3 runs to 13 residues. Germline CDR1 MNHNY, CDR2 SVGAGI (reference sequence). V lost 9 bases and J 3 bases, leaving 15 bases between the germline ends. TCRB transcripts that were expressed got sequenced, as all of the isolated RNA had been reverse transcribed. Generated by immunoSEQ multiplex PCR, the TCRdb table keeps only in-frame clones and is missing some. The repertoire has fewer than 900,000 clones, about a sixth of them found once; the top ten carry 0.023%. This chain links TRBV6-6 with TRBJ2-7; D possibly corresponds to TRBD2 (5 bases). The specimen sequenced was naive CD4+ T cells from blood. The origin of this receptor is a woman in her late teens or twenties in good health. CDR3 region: CARSAIGDYEQYF. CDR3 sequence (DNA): TGTGCCAGATCAGCGATCGGGGACTACGAGCAGTACTTC.